This T cell receptor (beta chain) was recovered during a study of shared clonotypes between healthy human individuals. Study-wide findings and caveats: Roughly 4.6% of naive CD4 clonotypes were common to a few donors. Generally, estimated richness proved larger in naive subsets than it did in memory subsets.

Germline V CDR1 and CDR2: SGHNT, YYREEE (reference sequence). V lost 4 bases and J lost 2, with 8 bases in between. The CDR3 runs to 13 residues. On this clone: Its antigen is currently unknown.

CD45RO-negative, CCR7-selected cells formed the naive CD8 fraction, which excluded terminally differentiated effector memory CD45RA+ cells. Donors, healthy HIV-negative adults, lacked recent acute infections or vaccinations. Measured with immunoSEQ multiplex PCR; TCRdb has only the in-frame clones, and not every one. The table records more than 2 million clones, less than 95% of them present only once. The sample comprised naive CD8+ T cells sorted from blood. This rearrangement joins TRBV5-4 to TRBJ2-3; D unresolved. This receptor was obtained from a man aged 18 to 30 in good health. The CDR3 nucleotides read TGTGCCAGCAGCCCCAGGAACACAGATACGCAGTATTTT. Translating it yields CASSPRNTDTQYF.